What follows are 21 T cell receptor beta chains derived from one specimen sequenced in a study of blood T cell repertoires in COVID-19. Produced via immunoSEQ multiplex PCR; TCRdb's table is partial and in-frame only. Counted here are 70,000 or so clones, more than 80% occurring once; the ten biggest clones make up 6.5% to 7.5%. Material: peripheral blood. These receptors originate from an elderly woman with active COVID-19.

V gene TRBV28 combines with J gene TRBJ1-3, with D tentatively TRBD1 (6 bases). V lost 5 bases, J lost 3 bases, and 14 bases lay in between. The CDR3 spans 15 residues. In germline, CDR1 is MDHEN, CDR2 SYDVKM. The chain's CDR3 is CASSPWTESGNTIYF. CDR3 DNA: TGTGCCAGCAGTCCGTGGACAGAAAGTGGAAACACCATATATTTT.

This clone is a singleton in its sample. V usage is TRBV18 and J usage is TRBJ1-5; no definite D call. Germline V gene sequence: CDR1 KGHSH, CDR2 LQKENI. Trimming removed 2 bases from V and 1 base from J, with 9 bases in between. CDR3 length: 15 residues. For the CDR3, the DNA is TGTGCCAGCTCACCAACACACCCCAGCAATCAGCCCCAGCATTTT. Its protein is CASSPTHPSNQPQHF.

This clone was seen a single time. The chain couples TRBV29-1 to TRBJ2-7; 9 bases match TRBD1. V dropped 6 bases and J dropped 3; count of bases not matched to a gene: 9. The CDR3 is made up of 14 amino acids. Germline V gives CDR1 SQVTM, CDR2 ANQGSEA. This CDR3 is CSVPGTGSGYEQYF. The DNA of the CDR3 is TGCAGCGTGCCGGGGACAGGGTCTGGCTACGAGCAGTACTTC.

The V call is TRBV5-1, the J call TRBJ2-1, with 12 bases identical to TRBD1. With 2 bases clipped from V and 6 bases from J, the junction kept 3 bases outside the gene matches. CDR1 and CDR2 from the germline V gene are SGHRS and YFSETQ. The CDR3 has 15 residues. DNA of the CDR3: TGCGCCAGCAGCTTAAGGGGACAGGGGGCCAATGAGCAGTTCTTC. It translates to CASSLRGQGANEQFF.

The chain has TRBV19 and TRBJ2-1; 13 bases align to TRBD2. The V segment lost 8 bases and the J segment 3 bases; nucleotides outside the gene matches: 4. Germline assignment: CDR1 LNHDA and CDR2 SQIVND (reference sequence). CDR3 size: 15 residues. CDR3 nucleotides: TGTGCCAGTCGGACTAGCGGGAGCCTCTACAATGAGCAGTTCTTC. It yields the protein CASRTSGSLYNEQFF.

The chain links TRBV7-2 to TRBJ1-5, with no clear D. From germline, CDR1 is SGHTA and CDR2 FQGNSA. The V end was cut by 3 bases, the J end by 0 bases, with 9 bases between. The CDR3 length is 15 residues. The CDR3 region is CASSFAGYSNQPQHF. Written as DNA, the CDR3 is TGTGCCAGCAGCTTCGCGGGCTATAGCAATCAGCCCCAGCATTTT.

This chain connects TRBV7-8 to TRBJ2-1, with D tentatively TRBD2 (5 bases). This CDR3 has 16 amino acids. Trimming removed 1 base from V and 2 bases from J, with 12 bases in between. CDR1 SGHVS and CDR2 FQNEAQ come from the germline V gene. The CDR3 sequence is CASSLVLSGTYNEQFF. CDR3 bases: TGTGCCAGCAGCTTAGTTCTGAGCGGAACCTACAATGAGCAGTTCTTC. Using reference TRBV7-8 and TRBJ2-1 for the parts outside the CDR3, the full variable domain is GAGVSQSPRYKVAKRGQDVALRCDPISGHVSLFWYQQALGQGPEFLTYFQNEAQLDKSGLPSDRFFAERPEGSVSTLKIQRTQQEDSAVYLCASSLVLSGTYNEQFFGPGTRLTVL.

The V gene is TRBV6-5, the J gene TRBJ1-1; 9 nucleotides agree with TRBD1. Germline V lookup: CDR1 MNHEY, CDR2 SVGAGI. This CDR3 comprises 15 residues. The V segment lost 6 bases and the J segment 8 bases; nucleotides outside the gene matches: 13. CDR3 bases: TGTGCCAGCAGCCAGCGGACAGGGGTTTCTGGCGAAGCTTTCTTT. It specifies CASSQRTGVSGEAFF.

The V call is TRBV5-8, the J call TRBJ2-5; 7 bases map to TRBD1. Unmatched junction bases numbered 4, after V lost 0 bases and J lost 2 bases. Germline V CDR1 and CDR2: SGHTS, YDEGEE. The CDR3 has 15 amino acids. DNA for the CDR3: TGTGCCAGCAGCTTGGGACAGGGTCTTCAAGAGACCCAGTACTTC. Translated, it gives CASSLGQGLQETQYF.

The rearrangement uses TRBV27 and TRBJ2-1, with 7 bases identical to TRBD2. V shed 4 bases, J shed 4 bases, and the junction held 10 bases outside the gene matches. Germline values: CDR1 MNHEY, CDR2 SMNVEV (reference sequence). The CDR3 totals 16 residues. CDR3 in DNA: TGTGCCAGCAGTTATAGTGGGAGGGCCGATTACAATGAGCAGTTCTTC. As protein: CASSYSGRADYNEQFF.

The chain couples TRBV5-5 to TRBJ1-5; D is uncertain. V was trimmed by 4 bases and J by 3 bases, leaving 14 bases between them. This CDR3 is built from 15 residues. Germline CDR1 is SGHKS and CDR2 is YYEKEE (reference sequence). The CDR3 nucleotides read TGTGCCAGCAGCCCGAGGGTAAGCTCCAATCAGCCCCAGCATTTT. This gives the protein CASSPRVSSNQPQHF.

The chain carries TRBV18 and TRBJ1-1, with 9 nucleotides matching TRBD1. The CDR3 loop spans 15 amino acids. The germline V gene has CDR1 KGHSH and CDR2 LQKENI. The junction had 7 bases not matched to a gene; V was cut back by 3 bases and J by 5 bases. CDR3 nucleotides: TGTGCCAGCTCACCGGACAGGGGACTGTGGACTGAAGCTTTCTTT. This gives the protein CASSPDRGLWTEAFF.

The V and J genes are TRBV6-5 and TRBJ1-4, with 8 bases lining up with TRBD1. The junction had 1 base not matched to a gene; V was cut back by 4 bases and J by 3 bases. The length of the CDR3 is 14 residues. Germline loops: CDR1 MNHEY, CDR2 SVGAGI. CDR3 residues: CASSWGQANEKLFF. The DNA of the CDR3 is TGTGCCAGCAGTTGGGGACAGGCTAATGAAAAACTGTTTTTT.

The chain joins TRBV7-9 to TRBJ2-7, with unresolved D. The germline V gene has CDR1 SEHNR and CDR2 FQNEAQ (reference sequence). The CDR3 has 12 amino acids. V lost 4 bases, J lost 4 bases, and 8 bases lay in between. DNA for the CDR3: TGTGCCAGCAGCTCCCCCCCATACGAGCAGTACTTC. It codes for CASSSPPYEQYF.

The rearrangement joins TRBV5-6 to TRBJ1-4; 8 bases fit TRBD1. Germline V gene lookup returns CDR1 SGHDT and CDR2 YYEEEE. V shed 4 bases, J shed 9 bases, and the junction held 8 bases outside the gene matches. This CDR3 is 14 amino acids long. Written as DNA, the CDR3 is TGTGCCAGCAGCCCCGGGACAGGTACCAAAAAACTGTTTTTT. Protein product: CASSPGTGTKKLFF.

The chain recombines TRBV4-3 with TRBJ1-2, with a weak D call TRBD1 (5 bases). V lost 4 bases and J 11 bases, leaving 17 bases between the germline ends. The germline CDR1 and CDR2 sequences are LGHNA and YSLEER. The CDR3 spans 13 residues. CDR3 DNA sequence: TGCGCCAGCAGCCGGGGGTCAGGCAGCGGGTACACCTTC. Translated, it gives CASSRGSGSGYTF.

The V gene is TRBV11-2, the J gene TRBJ2-1, with D perhaps matching TRBD2 (5 bases). The V and J ends lost 3 bases and 0 bases respectively, with 9 bases between them. CDR1 and CDR2 (germline): SGHAT, FQNNGV. The CDR3 runs 15 residues. CDR3 in amino acids: CASSFGSASYNEQFF. The CDR3 region has the DNA TGTGCCAGCAGCTTTGGTAGCGCCTCCTACAATGAGCAGTTCTTC.

This clone was counted a single time. This CDR3 reads CASSSIAGGELFF. The CDR3 DNA reads TGTGCCAGCAGCTCCATAGCTGGCGGGGAGCTGTTTTTT. The chain links TRBV7-3 to TRBJ2-2; D unclear. CDR3 length equals 13 residues. V was shortened by 4 bases and J by 7 bases, with 10 bases between the two germline ends. Germline values: CDR1 SGHTA, CDR2 FQGTGA.

This clone has just one count. The chain joins TRBV4-3 to TRBJ2-3; D remains ambiguous. V was shortened by 4 bases and J by 5 bases, with 7 bases between the two germline ends. Germline CDR1 reads LGHNA; CDR2 reads YSLEER. The CDR3 consists of 12 residues. The CDR3 protein is CASSRGLDTQYF. In DNA form, the CDR3 reads TGCGCCAGCAGCCGAGGCCTAGATACGCAGTATTTT.

The chain joins TRBV19 to TRBJ2-1; 8 bases match TRBD1. The CDR3 is 18 residues long. Germline CDR1 and CDR2: LNHDA and SQIVND (reference sequence). The V gene end was trimmed by 2 bases and the J gene end by 2 bases; junction bases not matched to a gene: 11. CDR3 sequence (DNA): TGTGCCAGTAGTATACCCGCCATCGCAGGGGGCCCCTACAATGAGCAGTTCTTC. It codes for CASSIPAIAGGPYNEQFF.

The chain couples TRBV5-4 to TRBJ1-4; TRBD1 aligns across 9 bases. Per germline, CDR1 SGHNT and CDR2 YYREEE (reference sequence). V trimming: 4 bases; J trimming: 5 bases; junction bases outside the gene matches: 6. CDR3 size: 15 residues. This CDR3 is CASSRTTGGNEKLFF. Here the CDR3 DNA reads TGTGCCAGCAGCCGCACGACAGGGGGGAATGAAAAACTGTTTTTT.